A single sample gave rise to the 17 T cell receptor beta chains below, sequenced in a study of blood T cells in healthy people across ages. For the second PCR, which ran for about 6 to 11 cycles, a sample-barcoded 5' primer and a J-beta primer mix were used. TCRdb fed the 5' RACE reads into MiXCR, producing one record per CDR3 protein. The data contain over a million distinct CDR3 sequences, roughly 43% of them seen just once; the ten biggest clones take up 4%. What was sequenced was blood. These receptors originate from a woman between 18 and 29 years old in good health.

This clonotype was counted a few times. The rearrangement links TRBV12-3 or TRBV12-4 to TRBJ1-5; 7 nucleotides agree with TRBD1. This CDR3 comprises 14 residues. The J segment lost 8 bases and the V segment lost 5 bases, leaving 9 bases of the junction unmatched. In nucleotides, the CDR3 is TGTGCCAGCAGTCTCTACAGGGGCGGGGAGCCCCAGCATTTT. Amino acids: CASSLYRGGEPQHF.

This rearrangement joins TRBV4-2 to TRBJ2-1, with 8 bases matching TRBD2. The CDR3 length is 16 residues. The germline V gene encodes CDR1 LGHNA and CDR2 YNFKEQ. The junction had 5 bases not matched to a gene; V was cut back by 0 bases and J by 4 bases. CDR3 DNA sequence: TGTGCCAGCAGCCAAGATTACGGGAGGGCTTACAATGAGCAGTTCTTC. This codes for CASSQDYGRAYNEQFF.

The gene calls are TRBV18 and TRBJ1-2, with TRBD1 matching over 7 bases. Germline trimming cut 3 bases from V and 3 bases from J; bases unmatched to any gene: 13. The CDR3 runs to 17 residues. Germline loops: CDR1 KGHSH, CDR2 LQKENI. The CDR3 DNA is TGTGCCAGCTCACCTATCTCAGGGACAGCTCCTGACTATGGCTACACCTTC. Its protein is CASSPISGTAPDYGYTF.

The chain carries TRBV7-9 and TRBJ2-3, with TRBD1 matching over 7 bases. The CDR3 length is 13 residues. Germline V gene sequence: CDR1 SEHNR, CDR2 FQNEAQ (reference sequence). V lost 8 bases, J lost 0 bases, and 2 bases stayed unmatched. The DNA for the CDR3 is TGTGCCAGCGACAGGGCTAGCACAGATACGCAGTATTTT. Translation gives CASDRASTDTQYF.

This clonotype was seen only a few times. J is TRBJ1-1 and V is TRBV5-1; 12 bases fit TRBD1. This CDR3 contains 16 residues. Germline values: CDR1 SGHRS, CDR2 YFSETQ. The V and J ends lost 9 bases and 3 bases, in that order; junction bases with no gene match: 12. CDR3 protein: CATKRGTGGSHTEAFF. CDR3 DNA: TGCGCCACTAAACGGGGGACAGGGGGCTCGCACACTGAAGCTTTCTTT.

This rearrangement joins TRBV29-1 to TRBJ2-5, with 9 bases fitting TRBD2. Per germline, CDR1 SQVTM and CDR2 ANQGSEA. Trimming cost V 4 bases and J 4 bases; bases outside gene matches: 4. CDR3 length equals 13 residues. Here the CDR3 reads CSVGSGGGETQYF. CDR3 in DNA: TGCAGCGTTGGTAGCGGGGGCGGAGAGACCCAGTACTTC.

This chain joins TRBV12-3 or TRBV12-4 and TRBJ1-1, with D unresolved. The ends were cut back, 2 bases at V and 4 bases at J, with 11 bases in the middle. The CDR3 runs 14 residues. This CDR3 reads CASSLRSAGTEAFF. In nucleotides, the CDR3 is TGTGCCAGCAGTTTAAGGAGCGCGGGCACTGAAGCTTTCTTT.

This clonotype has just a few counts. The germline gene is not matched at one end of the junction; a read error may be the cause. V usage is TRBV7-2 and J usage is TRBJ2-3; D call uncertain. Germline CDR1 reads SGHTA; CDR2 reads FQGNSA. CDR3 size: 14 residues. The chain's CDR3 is CASSLARNTDTRYF. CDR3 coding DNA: TGTGCCAGCAGCTTGGCACGAAACACAGATACGCGGTATTTT.

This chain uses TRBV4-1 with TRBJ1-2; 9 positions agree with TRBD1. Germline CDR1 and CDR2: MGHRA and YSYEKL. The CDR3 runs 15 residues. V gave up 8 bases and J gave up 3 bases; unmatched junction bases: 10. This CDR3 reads CASSGTGTFYYGYTF. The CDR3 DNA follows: TGCGCCAGCTCGGGGACAGGGACTTTCTACTATGGCTACACCTTC.

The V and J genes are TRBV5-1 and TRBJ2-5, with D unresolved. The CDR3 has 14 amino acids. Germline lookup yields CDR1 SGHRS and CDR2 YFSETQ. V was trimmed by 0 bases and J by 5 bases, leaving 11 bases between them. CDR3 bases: TGCGCCAGCAGCTTGGGGCTGGGTTGGGAGACCCAGTACTTC. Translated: CASSLGLGWETQYF.

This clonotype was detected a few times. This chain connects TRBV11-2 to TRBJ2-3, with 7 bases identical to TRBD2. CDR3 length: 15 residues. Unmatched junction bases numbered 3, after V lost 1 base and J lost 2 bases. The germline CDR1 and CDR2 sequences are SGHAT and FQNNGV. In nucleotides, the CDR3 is TGTGCCAGCAGCTTAGTCGGGGGGAACACAGATACGCAGTATTTT. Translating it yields CASSLVGGNTDTQYF.

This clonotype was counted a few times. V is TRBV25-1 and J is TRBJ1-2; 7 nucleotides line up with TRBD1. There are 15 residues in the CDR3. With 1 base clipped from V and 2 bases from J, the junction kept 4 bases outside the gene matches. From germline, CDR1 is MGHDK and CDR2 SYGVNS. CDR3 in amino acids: CASSESGTVNYGYTF. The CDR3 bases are TGTGCCAGCAGTGAATCGGGGACAGTCAACTATGGCTACACCTTC.

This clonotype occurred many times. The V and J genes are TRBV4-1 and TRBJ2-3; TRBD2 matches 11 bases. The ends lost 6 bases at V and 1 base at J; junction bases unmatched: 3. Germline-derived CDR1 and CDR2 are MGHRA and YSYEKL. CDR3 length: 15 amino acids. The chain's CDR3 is CASRSTSGGTDTQYF. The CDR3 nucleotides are TGCGCCAGCAGGTCGACTAGCGGGGGCACAGATACGCAGTATTTT.

CDR3: CASSPGQGAISKNIQYF. The CDR3 nucleotides are TGTGCCAGCAGTCCTGGACAGGGGGCCATATCCAAAAACATTCAGTACTTC. The V and J genes are TRBV11-2 and TRBJ2-7; 11 bases are shared with TRBD1. The DNA matches TRBJ2-4 better at its end, which makes the J call doubtful. Germline-derived CDR1 and CDR2 are SGHAT and FQNNGV. The CDR3 has 17 amino acids.

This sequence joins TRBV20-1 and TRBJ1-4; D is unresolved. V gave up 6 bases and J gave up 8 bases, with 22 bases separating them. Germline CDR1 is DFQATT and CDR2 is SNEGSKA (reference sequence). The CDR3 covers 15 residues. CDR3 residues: CSAFSMAAYSEKLFF. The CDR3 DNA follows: TGCAGTGCGTTCAGTATGGCAGCCTATAGCGAAAAACTGTTTTTT.

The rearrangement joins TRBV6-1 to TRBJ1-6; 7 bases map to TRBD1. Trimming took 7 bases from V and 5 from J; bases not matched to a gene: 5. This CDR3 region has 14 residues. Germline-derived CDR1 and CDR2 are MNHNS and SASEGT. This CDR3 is CASTDRAHNSPLHF. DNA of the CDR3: TGTGCCAGCACTGACAGGGCCCATAATTCACCCCTCCACTTT.

The CDR3 region is CSVEASRGALTQYF. DNA for the CDR3: TGCAGCGTTGAAGCCTCGCGAGGGGCGTTGACGCAGTATTTT. V usage is TRBV29-1 and J usage is TRBJ2-3, with D perhaps assigned TRBD1 or TRBD2 (5 bases each). The CDR3 is 14 residues long. Per the germline V gene, CDR1 is SQVTM and CDR2 is ANQGSEA. Trimming took 1 base from V and 9 from J, leaving 17 bases between them.